What follows are 32 T cell receptor beta chains derived from one specimen sequenced in a study of T cell responses to AZD1222 COVID-19 vaccine. Clones were sequenced by immunoSEQ multiplex PCR, and TCRdb holds only the in-frame ones, with some missing. The sample includes some 200,000 clones, approximately 90% of them seen just once. The sample was peripheral blood, taken 28 days after the second AZD1222 dose. These TCRs come from an adult who received the AZD1222 COVID-19 vaccine.

CDR3 sequence (DNA): TGTGCCACCAGTGACTCCTCTAGCGGAGGGAATACGCAGTATTTT. This codes for CATSDSSSGGNTQYF. The chain joins TRBV24-1 to TRBJ2-3; TRBD2 matches 7 bases. This CDR3 comprises 15 residues. Unmatched junction bases numbered 10, after V lost 4 bases and J lost 7 bases. The germline V gene encodes CDR1 KGHDR and CDR2 SFDVKD.

V is TRBV5-1 and J is TRBJ1-1; TRBD1 matches 7 bases. The CDR3 runs 14 residues. Germline CDR1 and CDR2: SGHRS and YFSETQ. V shed 4 bases, J shed 3 bases, and the junction held 6 bases outside the gene matches. Here the CDR3 DNA reads TGCGCCAGCAGCCGGGGGGACAGATACACTGAAGCTTTCTTT. It translates to CASSRGDRYTEAFF.

The rearrangement uses TRBV30 and TRBJ1-2; D uncertain. This CDR3 is built from 13 residues. Per germline, CDR1 GTSNPN and CDR2 SVGIG (reference sequence). V shed 1 base and J shed 3 bases, with 9 bases lying between them. The CDR3, as DNA: TGTGCCTGGAGTGAGAGGGAAGACTATGGCTACACCTTC. Protein: CAWSEREDYGYTF.

This clone was recorded once. The rearrangement joins TRBV5-1 to TRBJ2-4, with D hard to call. In germline, CDR1 is SGHRS, CDR2 YFSETQ. Trimming took 0 bases from V and 2 from J, leaving 6 bases between them. CDR3 length: 14 residues. Here the CDR3 DNA reads TGCGCCAGCAGCTTGGTGGGCCCCAAAAACATTCAGTACTTC. Residues: CASSLVGPKNIQYF. The full variable domain, completed using reference TRBV5-1 and TRBJ2-4, is KAGVTQTPRYLIKTRGQQVTLSCSPISGHRSVSWYQQTPGQGLQFLFEYFSETQRNKGNFPGRFSGRQFSNSRSEMNVSTLELGDSALYLCASSLVGPKNIQYFGAGTRLSVL.

The chain links TRBV11-2 to TRBJ2-1; D is uncertain. This CDR3 has 12 amino acids. The V gene's germline CDR1 is SGHAT and CDR2 FQNNGV. V lost 2 bases and J lost 6, with 5 bases in between. CDR3 DNA: TGTGCCAGCAGCTTATCCCCCAATGAGCAGTTCTTC. It translates to CASSLSPNEQFF.

This chain uses TRBV14 with TRBJ1-2; D unresolved. CDR1 and CDR2 from the germline V gene are SGHDN and FVKESK. The CDR3 has 15 residues. V lost 0 bases, J lost 13 bases, and 21 bases lay in between. CDR3 protein: CASSQDLGPPRSPTF. The CDR3 DNA reads as TGTGCCAGCAGCCAAGATCTCGGGCCACCCCGCTCCCCCACCTTC.

This chain links TRBV28 with TRBJ1-1, with TRBD1 matching 7 bases. Trimming at V came to 7 bases and at J to 1 base, leaving 15 bases not matched to a gene. The germline gives CDR1 MDHEN, CDR2 SYDVKM. This CDR3 region has 17 residues. The CDR3 nucleotides are TGTGCCAGCACCCTCCCAGGAGTGGGACAGCAGAACACTGAAGCTTTCTTT. Translation gives CASTLPGVGQQNTEAFF.

The chain combines TRBV30 with TRBJ2-1, with a possible D match to TRBD2 (6 bases). Germline V gives CDR1 GTSNPN, CDR2 SVGIG (reference sequence). The CDR3 has 15 residues. The V gene lost 0 bases and the J gene lost 4 bases, with 13 bases spanning the gap. The CDR3 loop reads CAWSVELAIYNEQFF. The DNA for the CDR3 is TGTGCCTGGAGTGTAGAGCTAGCGATATACAATGAGCAGTTCTTC.

The J gene is TRBJ2-7, the V gene TRBV5-5, with 12 bases lining up with TRBD1. The CDR3 contains 15 residues. The ends lost 2 bases at V and 7 bases at J; junction bases unmatched: 7. CDR1 SGHKS and CDR2 YYEKEE come from the germline V gene (reference sequence). The CDR3 DNA sequence: TGTGCCAGCAGCTTACCGGGACAGGGGGCGCGGGAGCAGTACTTC. Translating gives CASSLPGQGAREQYF. The full variable domain, its missing parts supplied by reference TRBV5-5 and TRBJ2-7, is DAGVTQSPTHLIKTRGQQVTLRCSPISGHKSVSWYQQVLGQGPQFIFQYYEKEERGRGNFPDRFSARQFPNYSSELNVNALLLGDSALYLCASSLPGQGAREQYFGPGTRLTVT.

The rearrangement uses TRBV28 and TRBJ1-1; D is undetermined. The CDR3 contains 12 residues. Between the trimmed V and J ends, which lost 2 bases and 6 bases, there was a span of 7 bases. Germline V gene sequence: CDR1 MDHEN, CDR2 SYDVKM. CDR3 nucleotide sequence: TGTGCCAGCAGTTTAGAAGGCTCTGAAGCTTTCTTT. Protein sequence: CASSLEGSEAFF.

The chain links TRBV5-1 to TRBJ2-5, with D uncertain. CDR1 and CDR2 (germline): SGHRS, YFSETQ. This CDR3 contains 12 residues. V lost 0 bases and J 5 bases, leaving 5 bases between the germline ends. The DNA for the CDR3 is TGCGCCAGCAGCTTGGGTCCCGAGACCCAGTACTTC. This gives the protein CASSLGPETQYF.

The chain is built from TRBV7-2 and TRBJ2-7, with 7 bases that match TRBD2. Losses at the gene ends were 1 base for V and 0 bases for J; bases not matched to a gene: 3. There are 15 residues in the CDR3. Germline CDR1 SGHTA, CDR2 FQGNSA. DNA for the CDR3: TGTGCCAGCAGCTTAGGGCGGGGGTCCTCCTACGAGCAGTACTTC. It yields the protein CASSLGRGSSYEQYF.

The gene calls are TRBV11-2 and TRBJ1-2; D is unresolved. In germline, CDR1 is SGHAT, CDR2 FQNNGV. The CDR3 extends over 14 amino acids. Trimming cost V 0 bases and J 7 bases, with 12 bases left between them. The CDR3 nucleotides read TGTGCCAGCAGCTTAGATATAGGTGAGGGTGGCTACACCTTC. It yields the protein CASSLDIGEGGYTF.

The CDR3 reads CASSVGTPKGEQYF. The CDR3 DNA sequence: TGTGCCAGCAGCGTCGGGACACCAAAGGGCGAGCAGTACTTC. The chain employs TRBV7-9 and TRBJ2-7; TRBD1 is a possible D gene (6 bases). V was cut by 5 bases and J by 6 bases, with 17 bases left in between. The CDR3 has 14 residues. Germline CDR1 is SEHNR and CDR2 is FQNEAQ (reference sequence).

V and J are TRBV5-6 and TRBJ2-7; TRBD1 matches 7 bases. After removal of 0 bases from V and 5 bases from J, the junction contained 5 bases not matched to a gene. This CDR3 has 14 residues. Looked up from germline, CDR1 is SGHDT and CDR2 is YYEEEE. The chain's CDR3 is CASSLGQGINEQYF. In nucleotides, the CDR3 is TGTGCCAGCAGCTTGGGACAGGGTATCAACGAGCAGTACTTC.

The chain carries TRBV28 and TRBJ2-3; possible D gene TRBD1, 6 bases. Germline lookup yields CDR1 MDHEN and CDR2 SYDVKM. The CDR3 has 16 amino acids. Trimming removed 3 bases at V and 2 bases at J, with 15 bases between. The CDR3 sequence is CASSFTPGTPTDTQYF. The CDR3 DNA reads TGTGCCAGCAGTTTCACCCCCGGGACACCCACAGATACGCAGTATTTT.

J is TRBJ1-2 and V is TRBV7-9, with TRBD1 identical over 8 bases. CDR3 length: 16 residues. Looked up from germline, CDR1 is SEHNR and CDR2 is FQNEAQ (reference sequence). Trimming cost V 4 bases and J 3 bases; bases outside gene matches: 10. CDR3 sequence (DNA): TGTGCCAGCAGCTCCCCGGGACAGGCTGGGGACTATGGCTACACCTTC. Its protein product is CASSSPGQAGDYGYTF.

The chain combines TRBV7-3 with TRBJ1-6; the D gene is possibly TRBD1 (6 bases). The V end was cut by 1 base, the J end by 10 bases, with 8 bases between. This CDR3 is 13 amino acids long. Germline CDR1 and CDR2: SGHTA and FQGTGA. The CDR3 protein is CASSLKGGSPLHF. The CDR3 coding sequence is TGTGCCAGCAGCTTAAAGGGGGGCTCACCCCTCCACTTT.

The gene calls are TRBV27 and TRBJ1-4; 7 positions agree with TRBD1. The CDR3 runs to 12 residues. CDR1 is MNHEY and CDR2 is SMNVEV in the germline V gene (reference sequence). Germline trimming cut 4 bases from V and 8 bases from J; bases unmatched to any gene: 1. CDR3 protein: CASSWTGEKLFF. In nucleotides, the CDR3 is TGTGCCAGCAGTTGGACAGGAGAAAAACTGTTTTTT.

The chain has TRBV3-1 (or the pseudogene TRBV3-2) and TRBJ1-1, with TRBD1 identical over 7 bases. The CDR3 totals 14 residues. J gave up 5 bases and V 1 base, and 4 bases lay outside the gene matches. Looked up from germline, CDR1 is LGHDT and CDR2 is YNNKEL (reference sequence). CDR3 in DNA: TGTGCCAGCAGCCAAGGGGACAGTCGAACTGAAGCTTTCTTT. This encodes CASSQGDSRTEAFF.

This chain links TRBV24-1 with TRBJ1-5, with a possible D match to TRBD1 (6 bases). In germline, CDR1 is KGHDR, CDR2 SFDVKD. V shed 3 bases and J shed 7 bases, with 9 bases lying between them. The CDR3 consists of 13 residues. CDR3 DNA: TGTGCCACCAGTGATCGACAGGCACAGCCCCAGCATTTT. Translating gives CATSDRQAQPQHF.

V is TRBV4-1 and J is TRBJ1-6; D is ambiguous. The CDR3 contains 14 residues. Looked up from germline, CDR1 is MGHRA and CDR2 is YSYEKL. V lost 0 bases to trimming and J lost 13 bases, with 13 bases between them. CDR3 coding DNA: TGCGCCAGCAGCCAAGATCCGGGAGCTTACCCCCTCCACTTT. Protein sequence: CASSQDPGAYPLHF.

This chain links TRBV28 with TRBJ1-6; D is unresolved. V lost 3 bases, J lost 5 bases, and 5 bases lay in between. This CDR3 comprises 13 residues. Looked up from germline, CDR1 is MDHEN and CDR2 is SYDVKM. CDR3 DNA sequence: TGTGCCAGCAGTTTGCAACATAATTCACCCCTCCACTTT. This translates into CASSLQHNSPLHF.

This chain joins TRBV6-1 and TRBJ2-7; 11 bases match TRBD2. The CDR3 runs to 18 residues. Per germline, CDR1 MNHNS and CDR2 SASEGT. The V and J ends lost 4 bases and 1 base, in that order; junction bases with no gene match: 12. CDR3 DNA: TGTGCCAGCAGTGTAGGGTTAAGACTAGCGGGAACTTCCTACGAGCAGTACTTC. Translated: CASSVGLRLAGTSYEQYF.

This clone appeared a single time. CDR3 nucleotide sequence: TGTGCCAGCAGCTTAAGTCTCTACAGGGGAAATCAGCCCCAGCATTTT. This codes for CASSLSLYRGNQPQHF. The genes are TRBV7-3 and TRBJ1-5, with 7 nucleotides matching TRBD1. The trim removed 1 base at V and 4 bases at J, leaving 7 bases unmatched. Per germline, CDR1 SGHTA and CDR2 FQGTGA. CDR3 length: 16 residues.

The gene calls are TRBV9 and TRBJ2-1; D is perhaps TRBD1 or TRBD2 (5 bases each). From germline, CDR1 is SGDLS and CDR2 YYNGEE. Trimming shortened V by 4 bases and J by 3 bases, and 11 bases separated the two germline ends. The CDR3 is 14 amino acids. CDR3 sequence: CASSRDVLYNEQFF. Written as DNA, the CDR3 is TGTGCCAGCAGCCGGGACGTACTCTACAATGAGCAGTTCTTC.

The chain joins TRBV25-1 to TRBJ2-7, with 8 bases identical to TRBD1. The V gene end was trimmed by 8 bases and the J gene end by 4 bases; junction bases not matched to a gene: 7. From germline, CDR1 is MGHDK and CDR2 SYGVNS. The CDR3 length is 13 residues. The CDR3 spells CASGGQGPYEQYF. The CDR3 DNA follows: TGTGCCAGCGGCGGACAGGGACCGTACGAGCAGTACTTC.

The gene calls are TRBV15 and TRBJ2-2; D is perhaps TRBD2 (6 bases). The germline V gene has CDR1 LNHNV and CDR2 YYDKDF (reference sequence). This CDR3 is built from 15 residues. V was cut by 4 bases and J by 4 bases, with 13 bases left in between. This CDR3 reads CATSIPGLSTGELFF. The DNA for the CDR3 is TGTGCCACCAGCATCCCGGGACTGAGCACCGGGGAGCTGTTTTTT.

The chain carries TRBV10-3 and TRBJ2-1; 8 positions agree with TRBD1. CDR1 is ENHRY, CDR2 SYGVKD, per germline. The CDR3 consists of 14 residues. V trimming: 3 bases; J trimming: 7 bases; junction bases outside the gene matches: 5. CDR3 amino acids: CAISDPDRGNEQFF. The CDR3 nucleotides are TGTGCCATCAGTGACCCTGACAGGGGTAATGAGCAGTTCTTC.

The V call is TRBV29-1, the J call TRBJ2-7; D is possibly TRBD2 (6 bases). The CDR3 totals 15 residues. With 0 bases removed from V and 0 bases from J, the gap between germline ends came to 12 bases. The germline gives CDR1 SQVTM, CDR2 ANQGSEA. The CDR3: CSVEEGRDDSYEQYF. For the CDR3, the DNA is TGCAGCGTTGAAGAAGGGCGGGACGACTCCTACGAGCAGTACTTC.

CDR3 coding DNA: TGTGCCAGTAGTAGGACAGGAGGAGGGTCTTTAGGGGCCAACGTCCTGACTTTC. Translating it yields CASSRTGGGSLGANVLTF. The chain combines TRBV19 with TRBJ2-6; D perhaps matches TRBD1 (7 bases). CDR1 and CDR2 (germline): LNHDA, SQIVND (reference sequence). The CDR3 consists of 18 residues. The V end was cut by 4 bases, the J end by 4 bases, with 20 bases between.

This chain links TRBV30 with TRBJ1-1; D might be TRBD1 (6 bases). CDR3 length equals 14 residues. V gave up 3 bases and J gave up 0 bases, with 11 bases separating them. Germline V gene lookup returns CDR1 GTSNPN and CDR2 SVGIG (reference sequence). The CDR3 sequence is CAWRVDRLNTEAFF. The CDR3 bases are TGTGCCTGGAGAGTCGACAGGCTGAACACTGAAGCTTTCTTT.